The present T cell receptor beta chain was sequenced within a study of beta chain features in type 1 diabetes. This clone was seen more than once but under ten times. Its antigen remains unidentified. Study observations and caveats: TCRB CDR3 length was moderately but significantly reduced in all four CD4+ subsets of Type 1 diabetes patients.

Every isolated RNA sample was fully reverse transcribed, so sequencing captured expressed TCRB transcripts. TCRdb's copy holds only in-frame clones and misses some; the assay was immunoSEQ multiplex PCR. The data show some 110,000 clones, around 17% seen once. V lost 7 bases and J lost 5, with 15 bases in between. CDR1 is SQVTM and CDR2 is ANQGSEA in the germline V gene. This CDR3 contains 12 residues. V gene TRBV29-1 combines with J gene TRBJ2-7; TRBD2 might be the D (5 bases). The sequence came from a young man with type 1 diabetes. The sequenced sample was central memory CD4+ T cells from blood. In nucleotides, the CDR3 is TGCAGCGCCGACGGCGACGGGAACGAGCAGTACTTC. It yields the protein CSADGDGNEQYF.